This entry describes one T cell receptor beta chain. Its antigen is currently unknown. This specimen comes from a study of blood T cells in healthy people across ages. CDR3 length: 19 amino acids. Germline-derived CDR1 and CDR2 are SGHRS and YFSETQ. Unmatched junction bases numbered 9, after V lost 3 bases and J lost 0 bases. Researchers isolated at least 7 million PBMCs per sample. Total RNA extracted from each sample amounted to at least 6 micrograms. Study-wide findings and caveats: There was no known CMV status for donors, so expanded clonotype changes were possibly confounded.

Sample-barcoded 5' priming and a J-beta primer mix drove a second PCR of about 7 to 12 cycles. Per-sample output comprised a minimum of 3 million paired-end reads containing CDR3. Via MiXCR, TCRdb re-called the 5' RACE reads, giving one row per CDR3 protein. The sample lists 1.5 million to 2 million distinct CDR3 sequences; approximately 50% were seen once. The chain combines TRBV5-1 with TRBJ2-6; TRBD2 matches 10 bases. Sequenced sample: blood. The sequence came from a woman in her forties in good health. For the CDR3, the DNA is TGCGCCAGCAGCTCCGGCCCAACTAGCGGGATCTCTGGGGCCAACGTCCTGACTTTC. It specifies CASSSGPTSGISGANVLTF. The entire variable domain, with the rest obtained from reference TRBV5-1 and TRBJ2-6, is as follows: KAGVTQTPRYLIKTRGQQVTLSCSPISGHRSVSWYQQTPGQGLQFLFEYFSETQRNKGNFPGRFSGRQFSNSRSEMNVSTLELGDSALYLCASSSGPTSGISGANVLTFGAGSRLTVL.